A single sample gave rise to the 10 T cell receptor beta chains below, sequenced in a study of cytomegalovirus exposure and HLA in healthy donors. The PCR contained 60 Vbeta and 13 Jbeta primers. TCRdb's table, derived via immunoSEQ multiplex PCR, lists solely in-frame clones and lacks some. Here the sample spans 170,000 or so clones, about four fifths being singletons. Sequenced input: PBMCs. These receptor sequences come from a man between 25 and 39 years old in good health and CMV-seropositive.

This chain's CDR3 is CASSGRTSRFEQFF. The CDR3, as DNA: TGTGCCAGCAGTGGACGGACTAGCCGTTTTGAGCAGTTCTTC. This chain uses TRBV27 with TRBJ2-1; 8 nucleotides agree with TRBD2. The CDR3 is 14 residues long. Germline V gives CDR1 MNHEY, CDR2 SMNVEV (reference sequence). V gave up 5 bases and J gave up 9 bases; unmatched junction bases: 9.

This chain connects TRBV10-1 to TRBJ2-5, with 11 positions matching TRBD1. J gave up 2 bases and V 8 bases, and 7 bases lay outside the gene matches. The CDR3 extends over 15 amino acids. Looked up from germline, CDR1 is WNHNN and CDR2 is SYGVQD (reference sequence). CDR3 nucleotides: TGCGCCAGCGCTTCAGGACAGGGGGCACAAGAGACCCAGTACTTC. Encoded protein: CASASGQGAQETQYF.

V and J are TRBV5-6 and TRBJ2-3; 7 nucleotides line up with TRBD1. CDR1 is SGHDT, CDR2 YYEEEE, per germline. V lost 0 bases to trimming and J lost 2 bases; unmatched junction nucleotides: 3. This CDR3 region has 15 residues. The CDR3 sequence: CASSLGQGLTDTQYF. The DNA for the CDR3 is TGTGCCAGCAGCTTGGGACAGGGCCTCACAGATACGCAGTATTTT.

J is TRBJ2-3 and V is TRBV7-2; TRBD1 might be the D (5 bases). This CDR3 has 13 residues. V was clipped by 3 bases and J by 2 bases, with 6 bases between them. Germline CDR1 is SGHTA and CDR2 is FQGNSA. The CDR3 here is CASSLDNTDTQYF. The CDR3 nucleotides read TGTGCCAGCAGCTTGGACAACACAGATACGCAGTATTTT. Full variable domain (rest looked up from reference TRBV7-2 and TRBJ2-3): GAGVSQSPSNKVTEKGKDVELRCDPISGHTALYWYRQSLGQGLEFLIYFQGNSAPDKSGLPSDRFSAERTGGSVSTLTIQRTQQEDSAVYLCASSLDNTDTQYFGPGTRLTVL.

The J gene is TRBJ1-5, the V gene TRBV2, with D possibly matching TRBD1 (6 bases). CDR3 length: 15 residues. The ends were cut back, 10 bases at V and 3 bases at J, with 19 bases in the middle. The V gene's germline CDR1 is SNHLY and CDR2 FYNNEI. For the CDR3, the DNA is TGTGCCACCGGAGAACAGGGCCCGTACAATCAGCCCCAGCATTTT. It codes for CATGEQGPYNQPQHF.

J is TRBJ2-3 and V is TRBV28; a possible D gene is TRBD2 (5 bases). Germline V gene data show CDR1 as MDHEN and CDR2 as SYDVKM. The V gene lost 6 bases and the J gene lost 1 base, with 14 bases spanning the gap. The length of the CDR3 is 15 residues. The chain's CDR3 is CASSLPEGGTDTQYF. In DNA, the CDR3 is TGTGCCAGCAGCCTCCCCGAGGGTGGCACAGATACGCAGTATTTT.

The rearrangement joins TRBV28 to TRBJ1-4, with 9 positions matching TRBD1. Germline trimming cut 5 bases from V and 10 bases from J; bases unmatched to any gene: 8. The CDR3 extends over 14 amino acids. Germline assignment: CDR1 MDHEN and CDR2 SYDVKM. This CDR3 reads CASSRQGGWVKLFF. The CDR3 nucleotides read TGTGCCAGCAGTCGACAGGGGGGGTGGGTAAAACTGTTTTTT. The whole variable domain, filled in from reference TRBV28 and TRBJ1-4, reads DVKVTQSSRYLVKRTGEKVFLECVQDMDHENMFWYRQDPGLGLRLIYFSYDVKMKEKGDIPEGYSVSREKKERFSLILESASTNQTSMYLCASSRQGGWVKLFFGSGTQLSVL.

This clone occurred a few times. The CDR3: CASRQGARDTQYF. CDR3 in DNA: TGTGCCAGCAGACAGGGGGCGCGGGATACGCAGTATTTT. The chain is built from TRBV6-5 and TRBJ2-3, with 9 bases that match TRBD1. Germline V gene data show CDR1 as MNHEY and CDR2 as SVGAGI. CDR3 size: 13 residues. V gave up 6 bases and J gave up 6 bases; unmatched junction bases: 4.

The chain links TRBV19 to TRBJ1-1, with a possible D match to TRBD1 (5 bases). Germline loops: CDR1 LNHDA, CDR2 SQIVND (reference sequence). The V end lost 3 bases, the J end lost 3 bases, and 14 bases lay between the germline ends. The CDR3 runs to 15 residues. In DNA form, the CDR3 reads TGTGCCAGTAGTATGGGGGGGGTGAAGGACACTGAAGCTTTCTTT. Residues: CASSMGGVKDTEAFF.

The gene calls are TRBV11-2 and TRBJ1-3, with D unresolved. CDR1 is SGHAT, CDR2 FQNNGV, per germline. V was trimmed by 1 base and J by 9 bases, leaving 19 bases between them. This CDR3 region has 16 residues. The DNA of the CDR3 is TGTGCCAGCAGCTTAGGTCCGCCAGGCCCTCTTAGCACCATATATTTT. Amino acids: CASSLGPPGPLSTIYF.